The sequence of this T cell receptor beta chain was determined in a study of CD8+ T cells in alopecia areata. Study context: Affected scalp percentage determined the severity score of treated patients.

Trimming shortened V by 6 bases and J by 8 bases, and 10 bases separated the two germline ends. The CDR3 length is 12 residues. Germline CDR1 and CDR2: SNHLY and FYNNEI. Treatment denoted: oral pan-JAK inhibitor, 5-10 mg twice daily. Researchers gathered lesional scalp punch biopsies and peripheral blood from patients with alopecia areata. Extracted from the samples, RNA was reverse transcribed into cDNA to serve as the sequencing template. Clones were sequenced by immunoSEQ multiplex PCR, and TCRdb holds only the in-frame ones, with some missing. The table lists 190,000 or so clones, more than 45% of them singletons. This clone was recorded a few times.

This chain joins TRBV2 and TRBJ1-4; D is unresolved. Sequencing used CD4+ T cells sorted from blood, obtained at week 24, from a patient treated with tofacitinib. The origin of this receptor is a human donor with alopecia areata. CDR3 bases: TGTGCCAGCAGCCTCCGAAACGAAAAACTGTTTTTT. Amino acid sequence: CASSLRNEKLFF.